The 23 T cell receptor beta chains listed next were all sequenced from one sample in a study of regulatory T cells in long-lasting Graves disease. Time point noted: newly diagnosed GD, antithyroid drugs for less than 3 months. RNA extracted from PBMCs served as the sequencing template. Library construction for TCR beta used iRepertoire HTBI primers and Arm-PCR of CDR3 regions. TCRdb used MiXCR to reprocess the multiplex PCR reads, holding one entry per CDR3 protein. The sample lists a few hundred thousand distinct CDR3 sequences; roughly 14% were seen once. These records were also assigned to another study, of T cells in Graves' hyperthyroidism and ophthalmopathy.

The specimen was peripheral blood mononuclear cells (PBMCs), collected at new diagnosis, from a patient treated with antithyroid drugs. The receptors come from a young man with Graves disease.

This clonotype was observed many times. This sequence joins TRBV20-1 and TRBJ2-7, with 9 bases that match TRBD2. Germline-derived CDR1 and CDR2 are DFQATT and SNEGSKA (reference sequence). This CDR3 comprises 18 residues. The junction had 17 bases not matched to a gene; V was cut back by 1 base and J by 4 bases. The DNA of the CDR3 is TGCAGTGCTAGAGGTTCGAGACTAGCGGCTACAGGGACTTACGAGCAGTACTTC. Translating it yields CSARGSRLAATGTYEQYF.

The table lists this clonotype with many counts. The J gene is TRBJ2-3, the V gene TRBV7-3; maybe TRBD2 (5 bases). The CDR3 covers 14 residues. CDR1 is SGHTA, CDR2 FQGTGA, per germline. V lost 5 bases to trimming and J lost 3 bases, with 12 bases between them. CDR3 residues: CASSTGISTDTQYF. The CDR3 bases are TGTGCCAGCAGCACCGGGATTTCTACAGATACGCAGTATTTT.

The table lists this clonotype with many counts. V is TRBV12-3 or TRBV12-4 and J is TRBJ1-5, with a tentative D call TRBD1 (6 bases). The CDR3 runs to 12 residues. Trimming removed 5 bases from V and 7 bases from J, with 9 bases in between. CDR3 bases: TGTGCCAGCAGTAACAGGGACCAGCCCCAGCATTTT. Translated, it gives CASSNRDQPQHF.

The CDR3 nucleotides read TGCAGCGCCCTCAACAGACTAACCGGGGAGCTGTTTTTT. Translating gives CSALNRLTGELFF. This sequence joins TRBV29-1 and TRBJ2-2; possibly TRBD2 for D (5 bases). Deletions cut 7 bases from V and 5 bases from J, with 14 bases between. This CDR3 contains 13 residues. Germline-derived CDR1 and CDR2 are SQVTM and ANQGSEA.

This clonotype showed up many times. V is TRBV7-9 and J is TRBJ2-7; 13 nucleotides agree with TRBD2. The V gene's germline CDR1 is SEHNR and CDR2 FQNEAQ (reference sequence). CDR3 length equals 16 residues. Trimming at V came to 4 bases and at J to 3 bases, leaving 6 bases not matched to a gene. In nucleotides, the CDR3 is TGTGCCAGCAGCTCTCCCGGACTAGCGGGAGACTACGAGCAGTACTTC. Translation gives CASSSPGLAGDYEQYF. The variable domain in full, with the rest retrieved from reference TRBV7-9 and TRBJ2-7, is DTGVSQNPRHKITKRGQNVTFRCDPISEHNRLYWYRQTLGQGPEFLTYFQNEAQLEKSRLLSDRFSAERPKGSFSTLEIQRTEQGDSAMYLCASSSPGLAGDYEQYFGPGTRLTVT.

The chain combines TRBV19 with TRBJ1-1, with 7 bases aligning to TRBD1. J lost 11 bases, V lost 7 bases, and 25 bases had no gene match. Germline V gene sequence: CDR1 LNHDA, CDR2 SQIVND (reference sequence). This CDR3 contains 17 residues. The CDR3 sequence: CASTWASRGTALSSAFF. DNA for the CDR3: TGTGCCAGTACCTGGGCGTCAAGAGGGACAGCCCTTTCCTCGGCTTTCTTT.

This clonotype was seen only a few times. The CDR3 here is CASSSNGYRSAYGYTF. The CDR3 DNA reads TGTGCCAGCAGTTCCAATGGGTACAGGAGTGCCTATGGCTACACCTTC. This sequence joins TRBV27 and TRBJ1-2; possible D gene TRBD1, 5 bases. CDR1 is MNHEY and CDR2 is SMNVEV in the germline V gene (reference sequence). V was cut by 4 bases and J by 4 bases, with 19 bases left in between. This CDR3 comprises 16 residues.

Only a few counts were recorded for this clonotype. The V call is TRBV19, the J call TRBJ2-1; 10 nucleotides line up with TRBD2. Germline assignment: CDR1 LNHDA and CDR2 SQIVND (reference sequence). V lost 8 bases and J lost 0; bases outside the gene matches: 4. This CDR3 has 15 amino acids. DNA for the CDR3: TGTGCCAGTGGACTAGCGGAAAGCTCCTACAATGAGCAGTTCTTC. Protein sequence: CASGLAESSYNEQFF.

The table lists this clonotype with many counts. The chain recombines TRBV29-1 with TRBJ2-6, with D unclear. The CDR3 extends over 15 amino acids. The germline CDR1 and CDR2 sequences are SQVTM and ANQGSEA. V was cut by 0 bases and J by 0 bases, with 6 bases left in between. In nucleotides, the CDR3 is TGCAGCGTTGAAGATTACAGCTCTGGGGCCAACGTCCTGACTTTC. This sequence encodes CSVEDYSSGANVLTF. Looking up the rest from reference TRBV29-1 and TRBJ2-6 gives the full variable domain: SAVISQKPSRDICQRGTSLTIQCQVDSQVTMMFWYRQQPGQSLTLIATANQGSEATYESGFVIDKFPISRPNLTFSTLTVSNMSPEDSSIYLCSVEDYSSGANVLTFGAGSRLTVL.

Concerning this clonotype itself: It may be a read error: a sequence one base away is much more abundant. The V call is TRBV6-1, the J call TRBJ2-1, with 9 nucleotides matching TRBD2. CDR1 is MNHNS, CDR2 SASEGT, per germline. The CDR3 sequence is 14 residues long. Here the CDR3 DNA reads TGTGCCAGCAGCCCAGCGGGAGGCTACAATGGGCAGTTCTTC. Translating it yields CASSPAGGYNGQFF.

The genes are TRBV4-1 and TRBJ2-7; TRBD1 is a possible D gene (5 bases). The CDR3 length is 15 residues. Germline assignment: CDR1 MGHRA and CDR2 YSYEKL. Trimming shortened V by 4 bases and J by 7 bases, and 20 bases separated the two germline ends. This chain's CDR3 is CASSPITDMHLEQYF. The CDR3 nucleotides read TGCGCCAGCAGCCCAATTACGGACATGCATCTGGAGCAGTACTTC.

With respect to this clonotype: Being one base from a much bigger clone, this may be a read error. In this CDR3 the conserved last residue, phenylalanine or tryptophan, is missing, so a read error is likely. V is TRBV30 and J is TRBJ1-1, with 8 bases lining up with TRBD1. Unmatched junction bases numbered 7, after V lost 4 bases and J lost 6 bases. CDR1 GTSNPN and CDR2 SVGIG come from the germline V gene (reference sequence). The length of the CDR3 is 13 residues. The CDR3 sequence: CAWTGGIIAEAFL. The CDR3 bases are TGTGCCTGGACAGGGGGCATTATAGCTGAAGCTTTCCTT.

This clonotype was found many times. V is TRBV15 and J is TRBJ2-7, with D possibly being TRBD1 or TRBD2 (5 bases each). Trimming shortened V by 1 base and J by 6 bases, and 16 bases separated the two germline ends. Looked up from germline, CDR1 is LNHNV and CDR2 is YYDKDF (reference sequence). This CDR3 contains 15 residues. The CDR3 loop reads CATSRGTAGSGEQYF. The DNA of the CDR3 is TGTGCCACCAGCAGAGGGACTGCAGGGAGCGGCGAGCAGTACTTC.

This clonotype was found many times. This CDR3 is CASKVSASSSYEQYF. In DNA form, the CDR3 reads TGTGCCAGCAAGGTTAGCGCTTCCAGCTCCTACGAGCAGTACTTC. The V gene is TRBV2, the J gene TRBJ2-7; perhaps TRBD2 as D (5 bases). V lost 7 bases, J lost 0 bases, and 16 bases lay in between. Per the germline V gene, CDR1 is SNHLY and CDR2 is FYNNEI. The CDR3 is made up of 15 amino acids.

This clonotype was counted many times. This chain joins TRBV29-1 and TRBJ2-3; the match to TRBD2 covers 8 bases. From germline, CDR1 is SQVTM and CDR2 ANQGSEA. V trimming: 6 bases; J trimming: 0 bases; junction bases outside the gene matches: 8. This CDR3 region has 15 residues. CDR3 sequence (DNA): TGCAGCGTCCGTCCCTCTAGCGGGAGCACAGATACGCAGTATTTT. It encodes CSVRPSSGSTDTQYF.

This clonotype has just a few counts. The final CDR3 position lacks the conserved phenylalanine or tryptophan, pointing to a likely read error. The chain combines TRBV12-3 or TRBV12-4 with TRBJ1-2; 9 nucleotides align to TRBD1. The length of the CDR3 is 15 residues. V trimming: 6 bases; J trimming: 7 bases; junction bases outside the gene matches: 12. CDR3 in amino acids: CASSPPGQGGRGYTL. For the CDR3, the DNA is TGTGCCAGCAGCCCCCCGGGACAGGGTGGACGTGGCTACACCCTC.

This clonotype has more than one count but fewer than ten. The chain joins TRBV19 to TRBJ2-2, with 7 bases identical to TRBD2. Germline loops: CDR1 LNHDA, CDR2 SQIVND (reference sequence). V lost 7 bases and J lost 4; bases outside the gene matches: 12. This CDR3 has 16 residues. The CDR3 DNA reads TGTGCCAGTACCCTGGAGGGACTACTACCCACCGGGGAGCTGTTTTTT. This translates into CASTLEGLLPTGELFF.

V gene TRBV5-1 combines with J gene TRBJ2-5, with D unresolved. V dropped 5 bases and J dropped 2 bases, with 7 bases sitting between them. The CDR3 spans 12 residues. The germline V gene has CDR1 SGHRS and CDR2 YFSETQ. For the CDR3, the DNA is TGCGCCAGCAGGGTGGAACAAGAGACCCAGTACTTC. Encoded protein: CASRVEQETQYF. The whole variable domain, filled in from reference TRBV5-1 and TRBJ2-5, reads KAGVTQTPRYLIKTRGQQVTLSCSPISGHRSVSWYQQTPGQGLQFLFEYFSETQRNKGNFPGRFSGRQFSNSRSEMNVSTLELGDSALYLCASRVEQETQYFGPGTRLLVL.

This clonotype was detected many times. This chain joins TRBV10-2 and TRBJ1-4; weak D call: TRBD1 (6 bases). From germline, CDR1 is WSHSY and CDR2 SAAADI. The V and J ends lost 6 bases and 5 bases respectively, with 19 bases between them. The CDR3 has 16 residues. CDR3 region: CASRSGGGGPNEKLFF. CDR3 bases: TGCGCCAGCAGGAGTGGAGGAGGGGGTCCAAATGAAAAACTGTTTTTT.

As regards this clonotype: A read error is possible here, since a much larger clone lies one base away. This CDR3 fails to terminate in the conserved phenylalanine or tryptophan, so it likely reflects a read error. The gene calls are TRBV28 and TRBJ2-1, with 7 bases identical to TRBD1. V shed 6 bases and J 0 bases; nucleotides not matched to a gene: 11. This CDR3 region has 17 residues. Germline CDR1 is MDHEN and CDR2 is SYDVKM. CDR3 coding DNA: TGTGCCAGCAGGATATCCGGACAGGAAAGCTCCTACAATGAGCAGTTCTCC. Translating gives CASRISGQESSYNEQFS.

The chain couples TRBV6-1 to TRBJ2-2; 11 nucleotides agree with TRBD2. V lost 7 bases, J lost 5 bases, and 9 bases stayed unmatched. Germline CDR1 and CDR2: MNHNS and SASEGT. The CDR3 has 16 residues. CDR3 nucleotide sequence: TGTGCCAGCAAGCTCGTAGCGGGAGGGGAGACCGGGGAGCTGTTTTTT. Residues: CASKLVAGGETGELFF.

This clonotype was detected many times. The V and J genes are TRBV24-1 and TRBJ2-5, with 9 bases matching TRBD1. Germline V CDR1 and CDR2: KGHDR, SFDVKD. The CDR3 totals 16 residues. The ends lost 4 bases at V and 0 bases at J; junction bases unmatched: 5. The CDR3 bases are TGTGCCACCAGTGACCAGGACAGGGGAGACCAAGAGACCCAGTACTTC. As protein: CATSDQDRGDQETQYF.

In its sample, this clonotype was seen many times. This sequence joins TRBV2 and TRBJ2-1; TRBD2 agrees at 15 bases. V was pared by 2 bases and J by 5 bases, with 4 bases of the junction left unmatched. The CDR3 runs 17 residues. Germline CDR1 is SNHLY and CDR2 is FYNNEI. The chain's CDR3 is CASSEFGTSGRHNEQFF. In nucleotides, the CDR3 is TGTGCCAGCAGTGAATTTGGGACTAGCGGGAGGCACAATGAGCAGTTCTTC.